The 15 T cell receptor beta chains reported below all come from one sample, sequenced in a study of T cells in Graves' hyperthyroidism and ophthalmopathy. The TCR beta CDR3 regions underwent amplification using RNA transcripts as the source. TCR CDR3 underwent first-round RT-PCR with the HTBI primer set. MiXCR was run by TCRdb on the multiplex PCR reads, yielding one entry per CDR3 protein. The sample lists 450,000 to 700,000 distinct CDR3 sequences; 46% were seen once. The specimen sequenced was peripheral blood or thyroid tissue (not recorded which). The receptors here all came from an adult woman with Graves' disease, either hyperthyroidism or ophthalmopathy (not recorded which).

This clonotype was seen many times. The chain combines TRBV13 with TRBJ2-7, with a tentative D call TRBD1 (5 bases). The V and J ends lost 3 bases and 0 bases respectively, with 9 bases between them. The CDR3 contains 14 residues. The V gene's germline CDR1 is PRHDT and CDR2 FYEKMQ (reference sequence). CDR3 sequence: CASSFSQGSYEQYF. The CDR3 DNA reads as TGTGCCAGCAGCTTTTCGCAGGGCTCCTACGAGCAGTACTTC.

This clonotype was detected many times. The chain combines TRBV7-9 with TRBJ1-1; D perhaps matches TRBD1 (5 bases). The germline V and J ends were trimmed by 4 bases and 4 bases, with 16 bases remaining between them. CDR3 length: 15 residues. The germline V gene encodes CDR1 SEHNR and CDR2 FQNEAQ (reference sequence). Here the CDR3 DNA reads TGTGCCAGCAGCTCCAGGGACGTGGGTAGCACTGAAGCTTTCTTT. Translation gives CASSSRDVGSTEAFF.

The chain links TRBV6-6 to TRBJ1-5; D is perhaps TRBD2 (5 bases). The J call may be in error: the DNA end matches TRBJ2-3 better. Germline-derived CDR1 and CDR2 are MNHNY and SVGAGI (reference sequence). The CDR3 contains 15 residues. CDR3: CASSYQRINTDTQYF. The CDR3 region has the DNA TGTGCCAGCAGTTATCAGCGGATTAACACAGATACGCAGTATTTT.

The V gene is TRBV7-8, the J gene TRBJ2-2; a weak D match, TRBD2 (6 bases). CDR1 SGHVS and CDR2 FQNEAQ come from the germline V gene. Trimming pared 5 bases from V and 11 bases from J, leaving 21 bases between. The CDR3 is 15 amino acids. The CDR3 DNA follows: TGTGCCAGCAGCCCTCAGGCACTAGCAAACGGTGAGCTGTTTTTT. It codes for CASSPQALANGELFF.

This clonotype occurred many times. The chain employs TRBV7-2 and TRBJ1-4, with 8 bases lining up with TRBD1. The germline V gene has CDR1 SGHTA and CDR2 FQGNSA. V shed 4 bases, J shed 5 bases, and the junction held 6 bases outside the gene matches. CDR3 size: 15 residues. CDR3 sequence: CASSSQGAGNEKLFF. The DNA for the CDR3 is TGTGCCAGCAGCTCGCAGGGGGCAGGAAATGAAAAACTGTTTTTT.

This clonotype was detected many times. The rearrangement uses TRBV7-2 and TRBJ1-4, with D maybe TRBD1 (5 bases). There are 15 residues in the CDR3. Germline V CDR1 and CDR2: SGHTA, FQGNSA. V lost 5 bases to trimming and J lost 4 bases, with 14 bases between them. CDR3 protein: CASSRGTAVNEKLFF. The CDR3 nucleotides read TGTGCCAGCAGCCGAGGGACCGCAGTTAATGAAAAACTGTTTTTT.

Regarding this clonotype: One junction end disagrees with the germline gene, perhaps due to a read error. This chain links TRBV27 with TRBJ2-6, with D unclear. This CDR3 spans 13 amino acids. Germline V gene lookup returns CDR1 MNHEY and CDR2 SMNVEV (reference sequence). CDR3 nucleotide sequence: TGTGCCGGCAGTGAATCTGGGGCCAACGTCCTGACTTTC. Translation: CAGSESGANVLTF.

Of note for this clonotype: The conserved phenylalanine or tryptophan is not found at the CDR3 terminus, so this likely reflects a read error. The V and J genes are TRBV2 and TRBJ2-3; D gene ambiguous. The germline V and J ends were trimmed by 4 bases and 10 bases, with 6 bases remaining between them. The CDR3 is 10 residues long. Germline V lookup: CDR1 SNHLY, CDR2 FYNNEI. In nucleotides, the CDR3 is TGTGCCAGCAGTGGGCAGGCGCAGTATCTT. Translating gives CASSGQAQYL.

CDR3 region: CASSPRDGGTYEQYF. Here the CDR3 DNA reads TGTGCCAGCAGCCCACGGGACGGGGGGACTTACGAGCAGTACTTC. This chain joins TRBV7-7 and TRBJ2-7; 7 positions match TRBD2. CDR1 SSHAT and CDR2 FNYEAQ come from the germline V gene (reference sequence). The CDR3 runs 15 residues. The V segment lost 5 bases and the J segment 4 bases; nucleotides outside the gene matches: 11. The whole variable domain, filled in from reference TRBV7-7 and TRBJ2-7, reads GAGVSQSPRYKVTKRGQDVTLRCDPISSHATLYWYQQALGQGPEFLTYFNYEAQPDKSGLPSDRFSAERPEGSISTLTIQRTEQRDSAMYRCASSPRDGGTYEQYFGPGTRLTVT.

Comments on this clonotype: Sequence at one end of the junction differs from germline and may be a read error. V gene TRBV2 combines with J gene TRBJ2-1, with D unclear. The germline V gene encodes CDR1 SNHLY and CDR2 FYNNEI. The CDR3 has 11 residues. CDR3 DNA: TGCGCCAGCAGCAAAGGAGTTGAGCAGTTCTTC. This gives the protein CASSKGVEQFF.

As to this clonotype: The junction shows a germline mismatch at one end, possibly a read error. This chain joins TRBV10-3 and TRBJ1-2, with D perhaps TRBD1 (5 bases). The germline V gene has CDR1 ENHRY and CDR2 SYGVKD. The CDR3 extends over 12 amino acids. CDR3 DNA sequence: TGTGCCGTCAGGGACCGTAACTATGGCTACACCTTC. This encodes CAVRDRNYGYTF.

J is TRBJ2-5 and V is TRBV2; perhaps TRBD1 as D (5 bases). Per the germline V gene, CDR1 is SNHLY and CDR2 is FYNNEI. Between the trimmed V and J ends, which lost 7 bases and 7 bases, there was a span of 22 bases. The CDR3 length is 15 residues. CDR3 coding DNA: TGTGCCAGCACTTCTGGCAGGGTACTCCCTGGGACCCAGTACTTC. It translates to CASTSGRVLPGTQYF.

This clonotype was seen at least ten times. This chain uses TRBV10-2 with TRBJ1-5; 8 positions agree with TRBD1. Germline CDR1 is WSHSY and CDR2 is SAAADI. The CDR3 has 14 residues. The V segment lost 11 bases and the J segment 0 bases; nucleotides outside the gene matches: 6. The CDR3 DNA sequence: TGCGCCGCTTGGACAGGGATTAGCAATCAGCCCCAGCATTTT. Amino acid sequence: CAAWTGISNQPQHF.

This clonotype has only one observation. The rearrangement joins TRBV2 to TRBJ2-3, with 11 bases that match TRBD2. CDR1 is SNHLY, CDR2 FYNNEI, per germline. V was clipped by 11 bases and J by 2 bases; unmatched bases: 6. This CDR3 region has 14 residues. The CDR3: CAGRLAGHTDTQYF. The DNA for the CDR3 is TGTGCCGGCCGACTAGCGGGGCACACAGATACGCAGTATTTT.

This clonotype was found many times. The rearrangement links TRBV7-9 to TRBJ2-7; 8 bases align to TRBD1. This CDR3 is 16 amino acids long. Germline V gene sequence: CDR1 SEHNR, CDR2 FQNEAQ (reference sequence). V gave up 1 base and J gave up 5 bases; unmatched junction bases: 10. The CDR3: CASSLGPGGRTNEQYF. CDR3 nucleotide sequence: TGTGCCAGCAGCTTAGGACCAGGGGGCCGCACGAACGAGCAGTACTTC.